The 25 T cell receptor beta chains below were found in one sample sequenced in a study of blood T cell repertoires in COVID-19. Profiled with immunoSEQ multiplex PCR; TCRdb holds only in-frame clones, not every one. The data hold 150,000 to 200,000 clones, with over 75% observed a single time. The sample was peripheral blood. The receptor source for this set is a man between 65 and 85 years old who had recovered from COVID-19.

Remarks on this clone: The germline gene is not matched at one end of the junction; a read error may be the cause. This sequence joins TRBV30 and TRBJ2-1, with 10 bases identical to TRBD2. The CDR3 spans 15 residues. Germline V gives CDR1 GTSNPN, CDR2 SVGIG (reference sequence). CDR3 protein: CAWSLSGRAYDEQFF. In DNA form, the CDR3 reads TGTGCCTGGAGTCTCAGCGGGAGGGCCTACGATGAGCAGTTCTTC.

This clone showed up just a few times. The V and J genes are TRBV5-1 and TRBJ2-7; D possibly corresponds to TRBD1 (6 bases). V lost 5 bases, J lost 0 bases, and 18 bases lay in between. CDR1 is SGHRS, CDR2 YFSETQ, per germline. The length of the CDR3 is 16 residues. For the CDR3, the DNA is TGCGCCAGCAGACCCTCATCAGGGGCGAACTCCTACGAGCAGTACTTC. Protein sequence: CASRPSSGANSYEQYF.

Worth noting for this clone: The same CDR3 also results from other DNA sequences found in this sample. The gene calls are TRBV9 and TRBJ1-2, with 8 bases that match TRBD1. Germline V CDR1 and CDR2: SGDLS, YYNGEE. This CDR3 has 16 residues. Trimming removed 0 bases from V and 4 bases from J; junction bases left unmatched: 8. The CDR3 is CASSVGQGARSYGYTF. CDR3 bases: TGTGCCAGCAGCGTAGGTCAGGGGGCGAGGAGCTATGGCTACACCTTC.

The chain is built from TRBV2 and TRBJ2-2; D is perhaps TRBD1 (5 bases). Deletions cut 7 bases from V and 6 bases from J, with 12 bases between. The V gene's germline CDR1 is SNHLY and CDR2 FYNNEI. There are 13 residues in the CDR3. CDR3: CASTNQGSGELFF. DNA for the CDR3: TGTGCCAGCACTAACCAGGGTTCCGGGGAGCTGTTTTTT.

The J gene is TRBJ2-1, the V gene TRBV27, with D uncertain. Germline CDR1 MNHEY, CDR2 SMNVEV (reference sequence). V lost 5 bases and J 0 bases, leaving 8 bases between the germline ends. The CDR3 runs 14 residues. CDR3 nucleotide sequence: TGTGCCAGCAGTCAGGTTAGCTCCTACAATGAGCAGTTCTTC. Translation gives CASSQVSSYNEQFF.

This clone has only a few counts. The chain employs TRBV11-2 and TRBJ1-5; TRBD1 might be the D (6 bases). The CDR3 spans 17 residues. Trimming took off 1 base at V and 0 bases at J, with 13 bases between the two ends. The V gene's germline CDR1 is SGHAT and CDR2 FQNNGV. The CDR3 spells CASSLAATGSSNQPQHF. The CDR3 region has the DNA TGTGCCAGCAGCTTAGCGGCAACAGGGTCTAGCAATCAGCCCCAGCATTTT.

This clone was detected a few times. The rearrangement joins TRBV5-1 to TRBJ1-1; D is perhaps TRBD1 (6 bases). V was pared by 0 bases and J by 7 bases, with 16 bases between. CDR1 is SGHRS and CDR2 is YFSETQ in the germline V gene. The CDR3 has 15 amino acids. CDR3 coding DNA: TGCGCCAGCAGCTTGGAGGGGACATTACCCAATGAAGCTTTCTTT. It encodes CASSLEGTLPNEAFF.

Here the CDR3 reads CASSHRAGAAYNEQFF. The CDR3, as DNA: TGTGCCAGCAGCCACCGAGCGGGTGCGGCCTACAATGAGCAGTTCTTC. V gene TRBV14 combines with J gene TRBJ2-1, with D perhaps matching TRBD2 (6 bases). Germline-derived CDR1 and CDR2 are SGHDN and FVKESK. V lost 3 bases, J lost 2 bases, and 14 bases lay in between. The CDR3 has 16 residues.

The chain combines TRBV4-1 with TRBJ2-5; 8 bases are a match to TRBD1. The junction had 8 bases not matched to a gene; V was cut back by 4 bases and J by 4 bases. CDR1 and CDR2 (germline): MGHRA, YSYEKL. The length of the CDR3 is 15 residues. DNA for the CDR3: TGCGCCAGCAGCCGAACGACAGGGGTGGTAGAGACCCAGTACTTC. Amino acids: CASSRTTGVVETQYF.

CDR3 residues: CASSLDADLSYNEQFF. CDR3 in DNA: TGCGCCAGCAGCTTGGATGCGGATCTCTCCTACAATGAGCAGTTCTTC. The chain uses TRBV5-1 and TRBJ2-1; no firm D call. Germline CDR1 reads SGHRS; CDR2 reads YFSETQ. Trimming removed 0 bases at V and 0 bases at J, with 10 bases between. There are 16 residues in the CDR3. The variable domain in full, completed from reference TRBV5-1 and TRBJ2-1, reads KAGVTQTPRYLIKTRGQQVTLSCSPISGHRSVSWYQQTPGQGLQFLFEYFSETQRNKGNFPGRFSGRQFSNSRSEMNVSTLELGDSALYLCASSLDADLSYNEQFFGPGTRLTVL.

With regard to this clone: One end of the junction does not line up with germline, which may come from a read error. The chain combines TRBV5-4 with TRBJ2-3; 10 nucleotides agree with TRBD1. CDR1 and CDR2 from the germline V gene are SGHNT and YYREEE (reference sequence). This CDR3 comprises 14 residues. In DNA form, the CDR3 reads TGTGCCAGCAGGTTGGGACAGGGGAGAGATACGCAGTATTTT. Protein sequence: CASRLGQGRDTQYF.

The CDR3 DNA is TGTGCCAGCAGCCTTGAGGTATATCAGCCCCAGCATTTT. Its translation: CASSLEVYQPQHF. The V and J genes are TRBV5-4 and TRBJ1-5, with D hard to call. V lost 4 bases and J lost 5, with 10 bases in between. Germline V gene data show CDR1 as SGHNT and CDR2 as YYREEE (reference sequence). The CDR3 contains 13 residues. The entire variable domain, with the rest obtained from reference TRBV5-4 and TRBJ1-5, is as follows: ETGVTQSPTHLIKTRGQQVTLRCSSQSGHNTVSWYQQALGQGPQFIFQYYREEENGRGNFPPRFSGLQFPNYSSELNVNALELDDSALYLCASSLEVYQPQHFGDGTRLSIL.

The chain is built from TRBV6-1 and TRBJ1-4; D is possibly TRBD1 (6 bases). Trimming shortened V by 2 bases and J by 6 bases, and 7 bases separated the two germline ends. Germline V CDR1 and CDR2: MNHNS, SASEGT. CDR3 length equals 13 residues. This CDR3 is CASSETGYEKLFF. CDR3 nucleotide sequence: TGTGCCAGCAGTGAAACAGGGTATGAAAAACTGTTTTTT.

The chain carries TRBV5-1 and TRBJ2-1; 9 bases are a match to TRBD1. This CDR3 contains 15 residues. CDR1 is SGHRS, CDR2 YFSETQ, per germline. The V and J ends lost 4 bases and 8 bases, in that order; junction bases with no gene match: 10. The CDR3 bases are TGCGCCAGCAGCCAAGGACAGGGGTATTTCGATGAGCAGTTCTTC. Protein: CASSQGQGYFDEQFF. The full variable domain, rest sourced from reference TRBV5-1 and TRBJ2-1, is KAGVTQTPRYLIKTRGQQVTLSCSPISGHRSVSWYQQTPGQGLQFLFEYFSETQRNKGNFPGRFSGRQFSNSRSEMNVSTLELGDSALYLCASSQGQGYFDEQFFGPGTRLTVL.

This clone showed up just a few times. The chain employs TRBV10-3 and TRBJ2-3; 12 bases fit TRBD2. J gave up 2 bases and V 10 bases, and 4 bases lay outside the gene matches. There are 14 residues in the CDR3. Looked up from germline, CDR1 is ENHRY and CDR2 is SYGVKD. CDR3 amino acids: CASGTSGPTDTQYF. The CDR3 DNA follows: TGTGCCAGCGGGACTAGCGGGCCCACAGATACGCAGTATTTT.

The chain couples TRBV10-2 to TRBJ1-6; D gene unclear. This CDR3 has 14 amino acids. Germline V gives CDR1 WSHSY, CDR2 SAAADI. Trimming shortened V by 8 bases and J by 0 bases, and 8 bases separated the two germline ends. The CDR3 spells CASVESSYNSPLHF. The CDR3 DNA reads as TGCGCCAGCGTCGAGAGCTCCTATAATTCACCCCTCCACTTT.

This rearrangement joins TRBV30 to TRBJ2-1, with TRBD2 identical over 13 bases. Germline CDR1 is GTSNPN and CDR2 is SVGIG (reference sequence). V shed 5 bases, J shed 1 base, and the junction held 11 bases outside the gene matches. CDR3 length: 18 residues. CDR3 in DNA: TGTGCCTGGGACATACTAGCGGGAGGGCCTTGTTCCTACAATGAGCAGTTCTTC. It translates to CAWDILAGGPCSYNEQFF.

The rearrangement links TRBV7-9 to TRBJ2-1; no definite D call. This CDR3 is built from 15 residues. V dropped 1 base and J dropped 6 bases, with 13 bases sitting between them. Germline V gene data show CDR1 as SEHNR and CDR2 as FQNEAQ (reference sequence). This chain's CDR3 is CASSLGHNPFNEQFF. The CDR3 DNA sequence: TGTGCCAGCAGCTTAGGGCATAACCCTTTCAATGAGCAGTTCTTC.

In this sample, this clone turned up once. This chain uses TRBV19 with TRBJ1-5; unclear D gene. This CDR3 has 14 amino acids. Trimming removed 6 bases from V and 3 bases from J, with 12 bases in between. CDR1 is LNHDA and CDR2 is SQIVND in the germline V gene (reference sequence). The CDR3: CASSDAGINQPQHF. The CDR3 region has the DNA TGTGCCAGTAGCGACGCGGGGATCAATCAGCCCCAGCATTTT.

Written as DNA, the CDR3 is TGCGCCAGCAGCCAAGAGGTTAGGCCCTACGGGAGAGGTGGCTACACCTTC. Its translation: CASSQEVRPYGRGGYTF. V and J are TRBV4-3 and TRBJ1-2; D not certain. Germline assignment: CDR1 LGHNA and CDR2 YSLEER. Trimming left V 0 bases short and J 7 bases short, with 21 bases between. The CDR3 sequence is 17 residues long.

This clone was picked up many times. CDR3: CASSFRDRGDYGYTF. The CDR3 region has the DNA TGTGCCAGCAGTTTCCGGGACAGGGGGGACTATGGCTACACCTTC. This chain links TRBV6-5 with TRBJ1-2; 11 nucleotides agree with TRBD1. The length of the CDR3 is 15 residues. Germline CDR1 reads MNHEY; CDR2 reads SVGAGI. V was pared by 4 bases and J by 3 bases, with 4 bases of the junction left unmatched.

V and J are TRBV11-2 and TRBJ2-7, with 11 positions matching TRBD2. Germline V gives CDR1 SGHAT, CDR2 FQNNGV. CDR3 size: 15 residues. Trimming removed 4 bases from V and 4 bases from J; junction bases left unmatched: 6. CDR3 region: CASSSRLAGSYEQYF. The CDR3 DNA reads TGTGCCAGCAGCTCTCGACTAGCGGGGAGTTACGAGCAGTACTTC.

J is TRBJ1-5 and V is TRBV6-5, with 8 positions matching TRBD1. The CDR3 contains 16 residues. CDR1 is MNHEY and CDR2 is SVGAGI in the germline V gene. The trim removed 2 bases at V and 3 bases at J, leaving 6 bases unmatched. CDR3 sequence reads: CASSYGPGQDNQPQHF. In DNA form, the CDR3 reads TGTGCCAGCAGTTACGGACCGGGACAGGACAATCAGCCCCAGCATTTT.

This clone appeared a few times. Here the CDR3 reads CASSLVREGDYGYTF. For the CDR3, the DNA is TGCGCCAGCAGCTTAGTACGGGAGGGAGACTATGGCTACACCTTC. The rearrangement links TRBV5-1 to TRBJ1-2, with D uncertain. Germline CDR1 is SGHRS and CDR2 is YFSETQ. With 2 bases removed from V and 3 bases from J, the gap between germline ends came to 14 bases. This CDR3 region has 15 residues.

The chain is built from TRBV19 and TRBJ1-1; a weak D match, TRBD1 (6 bases). The CDR3 length is 16 residues. Germline V gives CDR1 LNHDA, CDR2 SQIVND (reference sequence). Trimming left V 1 base short and J 1 base short, with 13 bases between. The CDR3 DNA sequence: TGTGCCAGTAGTATAGGAAGGGGGGGTAGGAACACTGAAGCTTTCTTT. It translates to CASSIGRGGRNTEAFF.